This T cell receptor beta chain is drawn from a study of shared clonotypes between healthy human individuals. CD45RO-negative, CCR7-positively selected cells formed the naive CD8 fraction, excluding terminally differentiated effector memory CD45RA+ cells. The CDR3 consists of 14 residues. The V end was cut by 1 base, the J end by 1 base, with 8 bases between. Per germline, CDR1 SGDLS and CDR2 YYNGEE. Clones were sequenced by immunoSEQ multiplex PCR, and TCRdb holds only the in-frame ones, with some missing. The sample has roughly 2,000,000 clones, about 95% seen once. The receptor was isolated from a young man in good health. The genes are TRBV9 and TRBJ1-2; D is possibly TRBD1 (6 bases). Sample: naive CD8+ T cells sorted from blood. The DNA for the CDR3 is TGTGCCAGCAGCGTAATAGGGGGTAACTATGGCTACACCTTC. This encodes CASSVIGGNYGYTF.